This TCR beta chain was recovered during a study of cytomegalovirus exposure and HLA in healthy donors. Overall study results and limits: It was taken for granted in presence/absence analyses that sequencing depth across donors was roughly uniform.

60 Vbeta and 13 Jbeta primers were used in PCR. Some clones are missing from TCRdb's copy, which holds only in-frame ones; the method was immunoSEQ multiplex PCR. The sample has fewer than 140,000 clones, around three quarters seen once. For this clone: The antigen is undetermined.

Germline V gene data show CDR1 as SGHAT and CDR2 as FQNNGV. CDR3 length: 15 amino acids. V lost 5 bases and J 2 bases, leaving 15 bases between the germline ends. This chain uses TRBV11-2 with TRBJ1-2; D might be TRBD1 (5 bases). Sequenced: PBMCs. This clonotype was obtained from a woman between 50 and 59 years old in good health and CMV-seropositive. CDR3 residues: CASSPGPGRNYGYTF. The CDR3 DNA reads as TGTGCCAGCAGCCCCGGACCAGGGAGGAACTATGGCTACACCTTC.